The 23 T cell receptor beta chains presented below share a single source sample, sequenced in a study of cytomegalovirus exposure and HLA in healthy donors. The PCR employed 60 Vbeta primers together with 13 Jbeta primers. TCRdb keeps only in-frame clones here, not all; method: immunoSEQ multiplex PCR. The table lists 100,000 to 150,000 clones, around 84% of them singletons. Sequencing used PBMCs. Receptor source: a man aged 45-60 years in good health and CMV-seronegative.

This chain joins TRBV7-2 and TRBJ1-1; D possibly corresponds to TRBD1 (6 bases). The CDR3 is made up of 15 amino acids. Trimming pared 5 bases from V and 4 bases from J, leaving 17 bases between. CDR1 SGHTA and CDR2 FQGNSA come from the germline V gene. The CDR3 DNA is TGTGCCAGCAGCCGCTTGGACAGTTGGGGCACTGAAGCTTTCTTT. This translates into CASSRLDSWGTEAFF.

This clone has just a few counts. The chain employs TRBV6-1 and TRBJ2-1; 11 nucleotides align to TRBD2. The J segment lost 0 bases and the V segment lost 2 bases, leaving 3 bases of the junction unmatched. The germline gives CDR1 MNHNS, CDR2 SASEGT. The CDR3 is 17 amino acids. CDR3 bases: TGTGCCAGCAGTGAAATGACTAGCGGGGTCTCCTACAATGAGCAGTTCTTC. It translates to CASSEMTSGVSYNEQFF.

A few counts support this clone. V usage is TRBV5-1 and J usage is TRBJ1-1, with D possibly matching TRBD1 (6 bases). The CDR3 totals 14 residues. Trimming removed 4 bases at V and 1 base at J, with 11 bases between. Germline V gene data show CDR1 as SGHRS and CDR2 as YFSETQ. CDR3 nucleotides: TGCGCCAGCAGCCAGGACAGACCGAACACTGAAGCTTTCTTT. Encoded protein: CASSQDRPNTEAFF.

The CDR3: CASSEPGRGTYEQYF. CDR3 DNA: TGTGCCAGCAGTGAGCCGGGAAGAGGGACCTACGAGCAGTACTTC. This chain uses TRBV25-1 with TRBJ2-7; perhaps TRBD2 as D (5 bases). Germline assignment: CDR1 MGHDK and CDR2 SYGVNS. Trimming removed 3 bases at V and 2 bases at J, with 14 bases between. The CDR3 consists of 15 residues.

This chain connects TRBV27 to TRBJ2-7; 8 bases are a match to TRBD1. The CDR3 has 15 residues. Germline V lookup: CDR1 MNHEY, CDR2 SMNVEV (reference sequence). V trimming: 5 bases; J trimming: 6 bases; junction bases outside the gene matches: 12. Written as DNA, the CDR3 is TGTGCCAGCAGTCTTTTCCAACCGGGACAGGCCGAGCAGTACTTC. Its translation: CASSLFQPGQAEQYF.

This sequence joins TRBV2 and TRBJ1-2, with a tentative D call TRBD1 (5 bases). Per the germline V gene, CDR1 is SNHLY and CDR2 is FYNNEI. The CDR3 has 13 amino acids. V lost 2 bases to trimming and J lost 3 bases, with 7 bases between them. In DNA, the CDR3 is TGTGCCAGCAGTGAACAGGGTGACTATGGCTACACCTTC. Its translation: CASSEQGDYGYTF.

Comment on this clone: The sample has other DNA sequences that encode this CDR3 too. This chain links TRBV2 with TRBJ2-1, with TRBD2 matching over 12 bases. CDR1 SNHLY and CDR2 FYNNEI come from the germline V gene. The CDR3 is made up of 15 amino acids. Trimming at V came to 6 bases and at J to 4 bases, leaving 4 bases not matched to a gene. This chain's CDR3 is CASSETSGGYNEQFF. CDR3 nucleotide sequence: TGTGCCAGCAGCGAAACTAGCGGGGGGTACAATGAGCAGTTCTTC.

The chain has TRBV4-2 and TRBJ1-3; D is undetermined. Germline lookup yields CDR1 LGHNA and CDR2 YNFKEQ. The length of the CDR3 is 15 residues. Deletions cut 0 bases from V and 10 bases from J, with 16 bases between. CDR3 protein: CASSQDTLPIGTIYF. Written as DNA, the CDR3 is TGTGCCAGCAGCCAAGATACCCTACCGATCGGGACCATATATTTT.

The chain's CDR3 is CASSYSGGTYGYTF. CDR3 bases: TGTGCCAGCAGCTACTCAGGGGGCACTTATGGCTACACCTTC. This chain links TRBV5-4 with TRBJ1-2; TRBD1 matches 8 bases. Germline values: CDR1 SGHNT, CDR2 YYREEE (reference sequence). The CDR3 is 14 residues long. V dropped 3 bases and J dropped 5; count of bases not matched to a gene: 6.

This clone has only one observation. Given the absence of the conserved phenylalanine or tryptophan at the CDR3 end, a read error is likely. The rearrangement joins TRBV9 to TRBJ1-5, with D unclear. V was trimmed by 0 bases and J by 3 bases, leaving 10 bases between them. Germline V lookup: CDR1 SGDLS, CDR2 YYNGEE. This CDR3 spans 15 amino acids. CDR3 amino acids: CASSVEPGINQPQHV. DNA for the CDR3: TGTGCCAGCAGCGTAGAGCCAGGAATCAATCAGCCCCAGCATGTT.

To note about this clone: Other DNA variants within this sample encode the same CDR3. The rearrangement links TRBV5-1 to TRBJ2-7; D ambiguous. The CDR3 loop spans 13 amino acids. The germline V gene has CDR1 SGHRS and CDR2 YFSETQ. The ends were cut back, 0 bases at V and 3 bases at J, with 7 bases in the middle. This CDR3 reads CASSLVSSYEQYF. Written as DNA, the CDR3 is TGCGCCAGCAGCTTGGTTTCCAGCTACGAGCAGTACTTC.

The rearrangement links TRBV9 to TRBJ2-3; 9 bases align to TRBD2. V lost 0 bases and J lost 4; bases outside the gene matches: 6. Germline-derived CDR1 and CDR2 are SGDLS and YYNGEE. This CDR3 is built from 16 residues. DNA of the CDR3: TGTGCCAGCAGCGTAGAGGCGGGGGGGCTGGCAGATACGCAGTATTTT. The encoded protein is CASSVEAGGLADTQYF.

This clone turned up a few times. V and J are TRBV6-5 and TRBJ2-2; 7 bases agree with TRBD1. There are 16 residues in the CDR3. Germline CDR1 MNHEY, CDR2 SVGAGI. The J segment lost 4 bases and the V segment lost 0 bases, leaving 5 bases of the junction unmatched. The CDR3 loop reads CASSYSNRGGTGELFF. CDR3 in DNA: TGTGCCAGCAGTTACTCGAACAGGGGCGGCACCGGGGAGCTGTTTTTT.

This clone was recorded only once. The chain employs TRBV29-1 and TRBJ2-5, with 11 bases that match TRBD1. V was pared by 5 bases and J by 13 bases, with 15 bases of the junction left unmatched. The CDR3 has 14 residues. The V gene's germline CDR1 is SQVTM and CDR2 ANQGSEA. Written as DNA, the CDR3 is TGCAGCGTTAACGCGGGACAGGGGGGTGAATGGGTGTACTTC. Protein sequence: CSVNAGQGGEWVYF.

The chain couples TRBV2 to TRBJ1-2; no clear D. Germline V gene data show CDR1 as SNHLY and CDR2 as FYNNEI. The CDR3 spans 14 residues. The ends were cut back, 5 bases at V and 2 bases at J, with 12 bases in the middle. As DNA, the CDR3 is TGTGCCAGCAGTCTGGACTCACCGAACTATGGCTACACCTTC. Translating gives CASSLDSPNYGYTF.

The V gene is TRBV5-1, the J gene TRBJ2-7; 9 bases map to TRBD2. The trim removed 5 bases at V and 2 bases at J, leaving 11 bases unmatched. Germline loops: CDR1 SGHRS, CDR2 YFSETQ. CDR3 size: 16 residues. The CDR3: CASSQRRLADTYEQYF. CDR3 nucleotides: TGCGCCAGCAGTCAACGGAGACTAGCGGATACCTACGAGCAGTACTTC.

The gene calls are TRBV10-3 and TRBJ2-1, with a possible D match to TRBD1 (6 bases). Looked up from germline, CDR1 is ENHRY and CDR2 is SYGVKD. The CDR3 length is 14 residues. V gave up 6 bases and J gave up 3 bases, with 12 bases separating them. The CDR3 region has the DNA TGTGCCATCAGCGGGACACACGGCTACAATGAGCAGTTCTTC. Protein sequence: CAISGTHGYNEQFF.

The rearrangement uses TRBV4-3 and TRBJ2-5; TRBD2 might be the D (5 bases). Germline V gives CDR1 LGHNA, CDR2 YSLEER. Trimming took 0 bases from V and 5 from J, leaving 16 bases between them. CDR3 length: 16 residues. DNA for the CDR3: TGCGCCAGCAGCCAAGATCGATTCGAGGGAAGGGAGACCCAGTACTTC. Translation: CASSQDRFEGRETQYF.

The gene calls are TRBV7-7 and TRBJ2-1; TRBD1 aligns across 9 bases. This CDR3 is 14 amino acids long. Germline-derived CDR1 and CDR2 are SSHAT and FNYEAQ (reference sequence). CDR3 loop: CASAQQQGAGEQFF. Here the CDR3 DNA reads TGTGCTAGCGCGCAGCAACAGGGGGCAGGTGAGCAGTTCTTC.

The rearrangement uses TRBV19 and TRBJ2-1, with D perhaps TRBD1 (5 bases). This CDR3 comprises 15 residues. V was cut by 6 bases and J by 0 bases, with 12 bases left in between. Germline V gene lookup returns CDR1 LNHDA and CDR2 SQIVND (reference sequence). CDR3: CASSSTGASYNEQFF. The CDR3 DNA sequence: TGTGCCAGTAGCTCGACTGGGGCCTCCTACAATGAGCAGTTCTTC.

The V and J genes are TRBV4-1 and TRBJ2-1; 8 bases map to TRBD2. The germline gives CDR1 MGHRA, CDR2 YSYEKL. J gave up 3 bases and V 4 bases, and 5 bases lay outside the gene matches. The CDR3 extends over 15 amino acids. CDR3 in amino acids: CASSPLAGGYNEQFF. CDR3 sequence (DNA): TGCGCCAGCAGCCCCCTCGCGGGGGGCTACAATGAGCAGTTCTTC.

The chain joins TRBV29-1 to TRBJ2-1, with D possibly being TRBD1 (5 bases). Between the trimmed V and J ends, which lost 4 bases and 6 bases, there was a span of 10 bases. CDR1 SQVTM and CDR2 ANQGSEA come from the germline V gene. This CDR3 is 12 amino acids long. CDR3 loop: CSVGQLSNEQFF. The CDR3 DNA is TGCAGCGTTGGACAGCTTTCCAATGAGCAGTTCTTC.

V is TRBV5-1 and J is TRBJ1-4; 7 bases fit TRBD1. Germline trimming cut 0 bases from V and 4 bases from J; bases unmatched to any gene: 6. CDR3 length: 16 amino acids. CDR1 and CDR2 from the germline V gene are SGHRS and YFSETQ. CDR3 sequence: CASSLVGTAHNEKLFF. The DNA of the CDR3 is TGCGCCAGCAGCTTGGTGGGGACAGCCCATAATGAAAAACTGTTTTTT.